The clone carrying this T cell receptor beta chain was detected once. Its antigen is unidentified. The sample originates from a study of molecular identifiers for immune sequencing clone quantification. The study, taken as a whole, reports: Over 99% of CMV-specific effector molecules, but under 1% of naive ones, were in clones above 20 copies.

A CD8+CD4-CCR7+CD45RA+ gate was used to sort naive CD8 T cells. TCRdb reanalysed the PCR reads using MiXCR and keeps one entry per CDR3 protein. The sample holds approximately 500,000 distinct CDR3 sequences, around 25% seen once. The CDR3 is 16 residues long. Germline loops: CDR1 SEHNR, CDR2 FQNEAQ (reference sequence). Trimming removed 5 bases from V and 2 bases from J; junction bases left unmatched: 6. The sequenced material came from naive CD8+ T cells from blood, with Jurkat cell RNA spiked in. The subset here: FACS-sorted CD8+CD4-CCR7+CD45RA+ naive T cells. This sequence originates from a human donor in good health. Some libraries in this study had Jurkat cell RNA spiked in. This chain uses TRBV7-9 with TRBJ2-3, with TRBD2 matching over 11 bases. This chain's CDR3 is CASSQLAGVFTDTQYF. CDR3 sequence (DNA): TGTGCCAGCAGCCAACTAGCGGGGGTTTTCACAGATACGCAGTATTTT.